This TCR beta chain was obtained from a study of T-cell memory formation after mild COVID-19. This clonotype was observed many times. The authors produced TCR alpha and TCR beta cDNA libraries with sample barcodes and UMIs by 5'RACE using constant-segment primers. MiXCR, run by TCRdb on the 5' RACE reads, gives a single entry per CDR3 protein. The data show fewer than 300,000 distinct CDR3 sequences, with approximately 15% seen just once and around 21% held by the top ten. This TCR came from a man younger than 35 who had mild COVID-19 (a few samples of this study predate the infection). Cell type and time point are not known. The specimen was PBMCs or a T cell subset sorted from them (not recorded which).

The CDR3 coding sequence is TGTGCCAGCAGCTTAGAGCCAGGGGGGACCAAAAACATTCAGTACTTC. Translated: CASSLEPGGTKNIQYF. The rearrangement links TRBV7-6 to TRBJ2-4; a weak D match, TRBD1 (7 bases). CDR1 is SGHVS and CDR2 is FNYEAQ in the germline V gene. The germline V and J ends were trimmed by 1 base and 2 bases, with 12 bases remaining between them. This CDR3 has 16 amino acids.